This passage covers 14 T cell receptor beta chains from one sample sequenced in a study of glioma-infiltrating T cells. TCR alpha and beta CDR3 regions were amplified from RNA using iRepertoire nested multiplex PCR. TCRdb reprocessed the multiplex PCR reads via MiXCR and lists one record per CDR3 protein. The sample has fewer than 200,000 distinct CDR3 sequences, roughly 32% seen once. Material: glioma tissue, nonneoplastic brain tissue, or PBMCs (not recorded which). These receptors came from a human donor with low-grade glioma or glioblastoma, undergoing nonglioma brain surgery, or in good health (not recorded which).

There are many counts of this clonotype. The V call is TRBV4-1, the J call TRBJ2-7; tentatively, D is TRBD1 (6 bases). The germline CDR1 and CDR2 sequences are MGHRA and YSYEKL. V was shortened by 2 bases and J by 2 bases, with 10 bases between the two germline ends. The CDR3 consists of 14 residues. CDR3 protein: CASSQTQGTYEQYF. The DNA for the CDR3 is TGCGCCAGCAGCCAAACACAGGGCACCTACGAGCAGTACTTC.

The chain couples TRBV7-9 to TRBJ2-1; 10 nucleotides agree with TRBD2. The germline V gene encodes CDR1 SEHNR and CDR2 FQNEAQ (reference sequence). The trim removed 2 bases at V and 2 bases at J, leaving 12 bases unmatched. CDR3 length equals 19 residues. The CDR3 region has the DNA TGTGCCAGCAGCTTAAGGAGGGTGGTTAGCGGGAGGCCCTACAATGAGCAGTTCTTC. Translated: CASSLRRVVSGRPYNEQFF.

Regarding this clonotype: This may arise from a read error, as a much more abundant clone is one base away. No conserved phenylalanine or tryptophan ends this CDR3, so it is likely a read error. The V and J genes are TRBV7-2 and TRBJ2-5; D possibly uses TRBD1 or TRBD2 (5 bases each). The CDR3 spans 15 residues. Germline-derived CDR1 and CDR2 are SGHTA and FQGNSA. Trimming removed 0 bases from V and 2 bases from J, with 10 bases in between. CDR3 in amino acids: CASSLAVGVQETQYL. In DNA form, the CDR3 reads TGTGCCAGCAGCTTAGCGGTGGGGGTACAAGAGACCCAGTACCTC.

This clonotype was seen ten or more times. The chain uses TRBV6-1 and TRBJ2-7; TRBD1 matches at 8 bases. Germline-derived CDR1 and CDR2 are MNHNS and SASEGT. V trimming: 11 bases; J trimming: 3 bases; junction bases outside the gene matches: 3. There are 11 residues in the CDR3. The CDR3 nucleotides are TGTGCCGCCGGGACAGGCTACGAGCAGTACTTC. It encodes CAAGTGYEQYF.

Points on this clonotype: A much larger clonotype is one base distant, so this may be a read error. This chain connects TRBV6-6 to TRBJ2-7; 9 positions match TRBD2. The CDR3 covers 17 residues. The V gene's germline CDR1 is MNHNY and CDR2 SVGAGI (reference sequence). The CDR3 loop is CASSYRLAGESSCEQYF. CDR3 in DNA: TGTGCCAGCAGTTACAGGTTAGCGGGAGAGAGCTCCTGCGAGCAGTACTTC.

This clonotype was counted ten times or more. This chain connects TRBV6-1 to TRBJ2-5, with 7 bases lining up with TRBD2. This CDR3 is 17 amino acids long. Germline V gene lookup returns CDR1 MNHNS and CDR2 SASEGT. With V trimmed by 5 bases and J by 0 bases, 12 bases remained unmatched. The CDR3 nucleotides are TGTGCCAGCAGTTCGGGGGGACCGAGATTCTACCAAGAGACCCAGTACTTC. Translated: CASSSGGPRFYQETQYF.

This clonotype has only a few counts. The chain joins TRBV12-3 or TRBV12-4 to TRBJ2-1; 7 bases are shared with TRBD1. V shed 3 bases, J shed 6 bases, and the junction held 8 bases outside the gene matches. The CDR3 covers 15 residues. The CDR3 loop reads CASSFNDRVGNEQFF. The CDR3 DNA follows: TGTGCCAGCAGTTTCAATGACAGGGTCGGCAATGAGCAGTTCTTC.

V gene TRBV29-1 combines with J gene TRBJ2-7; 13 nucleotides line up with TRBD2. Germline V CDR1 and CDR2: SQVTM, ANQGSEA. The CDR3 is 16 amino acids. J gave up 2 bases and V 1 base, and 5 bases lay outside the gene matches. The DNA of the CDR3 is TGCAGCGTTGAAGGGGGGACTAGCGGGGCTACCTACGAGCAGTACTTC. It codes for CSVEGGTSGATYEQYF.

This clonotype was seen ten or more times. This chain uses TRBV20-1 with TRBJ2-7, with D hard to call. The CDR3 loop spans 12 amino acids. Germline values: CDR1 DFQATT, CDR2 SNEGSKA (reference sequence). The V end was cut by 5 bases, the J end by 6 bases, with 14 bases between. CDR3 amino acids: CSAEITQTEQYF. DNA for the CDR3: TGCAGTGCTGAGATAACCCAAACCGAGCAGTACTTC.

As for this clonotype: A read error may explain this, as a much larger clone is one base away. The chain uses TRBV7-2 and TRBJ2-7; D is ambiguous. Germline V lookup: CDR1 SGHTA, CDR2 FQGNSA. This CDR3 spans 14 amino acids. The CDR3, as DNA: TGTGCCATCAGCAAGATACCCCCCCCCTACGAGCAGTACTTC. Translating gives CAISKIPPPYEQYF.

This clonotype has at least ten counts. This chain links TRBV3-1 with TRBJ2-1, with D hard to call. The length of the CDR3 is 14 residues. V lost 1 base, J lost 8 bases, and 12 bases lay in between. Germline CDR1 LGHDT, CDR2 YNNKEL (reference sequence). The CDR3 protein is CASSQVTPGDEQFF. CDR3 sequence (DNA): TGTGCCAGCAGCCAAGTGACCCCTGGCGATGAGCAGTTCTTC.

The CDR3 nucleotides are TGCAGCGGCCGGGAACACCTGGACACTGAAGCTTTCTTT. Translating gives CSGREHLDTEAFF. The V and J genes are TRBV29-1 and TRBJ1-1, with D unresolved. CDR1 is SQVTM, CDR2 ANQGSEA, per germline. Trimming pared 7 bases from V and 3 bases from J, leaving 15 bases between. The CDR3 totals 13 residues.

The chain combines TRBV19 with TRBJ2-7, with 8 bases identical to TRBD1. This CDR3 region has 13 residues. Trimming cost V 5 bases and J 3 bases; bases outside gene matches: 3. In germline, CDR1 is LNHDA, CDR2 SQIVND (reference sequence). The DNA of the CDR3 is TGTGCCAGTAGTGACAGGGGACACTACGAGCAGTACTTC. Translated: CASSDRGHYEQYF.

As to this clonotype: This clone may be a read error of a much larger clone one base away. The CDR3: CASSLDREETQYF. The CDR3, as DNA: TGTGCCAGCTCCCTGGACAGGGAAGAGACCCAGTACTTC. The chain combines TRBV7-2 with TRBJ2-5; 8 nucleotides match TRBD1. This CDR3 comprises 13 residues. After removal of 8 bases from V and 3 bases from J, the junction contained 5 bases not matched to a gene. The germline CDR1 and CDR2 sequences are SGHTA and FQGNSA.